This T cell receptor beta chain originates from a study of blood T cell repertoires in COVID-19. Study background: Material from acute and convalescent COVID-19 was sourced from the United States, Italy and Spain.

The method was immunoSEQ multiplex PCR; TCRdb's version includes in-frame clones alone and lacks a portion of them. The sample has more than 300,000 clones; more than 75% are singletons. Clinical histories supplied by participants themselves formed the basis of cohort assignment. The CDR3 totals 14 residues. Unmatched junction bases numbered 2, after V lost 2 bases and J lost 4 bases. Germline V gives CDR1 MDHEN, CDR2 SYDVKM. The clonotype originates from a woman between 18 and 29 years old who had recovered from COVID-19. The chain links TRBV28 to TRBJ2-4; 7 nucleotides agree with TRBD1. Sequencing input: PBMCs or T cells enriched from blood (not recorded which). The CDR3 sequence is CASSLPGGKNIQYF. The CDR3 coding sequence is TGTGCCAGCAGTTTACCAGGGGGTAAAAACATTCAGTACTTC.